The T cell receptor (beta chain) under discussion was sequenced for a study of neurological immune-mediated disorders. General study results and limits: None of the CDR3 amino acid sequences of expanded clones recurred across subjects, suggesting private repertoires in all groups. The multiple sclerosis repertoire cluster had no clinical or MRI correlate. When repertoires were grouped phylogenetically, those of 18 of 34 multiple sclerosis patients fell into one related-CDR3 cluster, a possible signature.

This clonotype was picked up many times. What it binds is unknown. TCRdb redid the calling of the 5' RACE reads with MiXCR, one entry per CDR3 protein. The table has tens of thousands of distinct CDR3 sequences, around 3.3% seen once. For the unsorted libraries, 2 million PBMCs stored at -80 C served as input. With 5 bases removed from V and 4 bases from J, the gap between germline ends came to 12 bases. This CDR3 spans 14 amino acids. Germline V lookup: CDR1 SGHTA, CDR2 FQGNSA. The sequenced sample was PBMCs. The receptor was isolated from a man between 40 and 49 years old with multiple sclerosis. The genes are TRBV7-2 and TRBJ1-5; no clear D gene. The CDR3 here is CASSPAGLNQPQHF. The CDR3 nucleotides read TGTGCCAGCAGCCCAGCTGGTCTGAATCAGCCCCAGCATTTT. Looking up the rest from reference TRBV7-2 and TRBJ1-5 gives the full variable domain: GAGVSQSPSNKVTEKGKDVELRCDPISGHTALYWYRQSLGQGLEFLIYFQGNSAPDKSGLPSDRFSAERTGGSVSTLTIQRTQQEDSAVYLCASSPAGLNQPQHFGDGTRLSIL.